One sample yielded the 12 T cell receptor beta chains listed below, sequenced in a study of cytomegalovirus exposure and HLA in healthy donors. 60 Vbeta and 13 Jbeta primers were used in PCR. TCRdb's table, derived via immunoSEQ multiplex PCR, lists solely in-frame clones and lacks some. The sample has 270,000 or so clones, 86% seen once. The specimen was PBMCs. Every receptor here comes from a man between 40 and 49 years old in good health and CMV-seropositive.

V usage is TRBV9 and J usage is TRBJ2-7; 9 bases are a match to TRBD2. The junction had 4 bases not matched to a gene; V was cut back by 3 bases and J by 0 bases. The germline V gene has CDR1 SGDLS and CDR2 YYNGEE. This CDR3 contains 15 residues. CDR3 sequence reads: CASSASSGSSYEQYF. The CDR3 DNA reads TGTGCCAGCAGCGCAAGTAGCGGGAGCTCCTACGAGCAGTACTTC.

The chain links TRBV7-9 to TRBJ2-1; D is unresolved. The CDR3 is 12 residues long. The V end lost 5 bases, the J end lost 4 bases, and 6 bases lay between the germline ends. Germline V gives CDR1 SEHNR, CDR2 FQNEAQ (reference sequence). The CDR3 reads CASSHTYNEQFF. CDR3 DNA sequence: TGTGCCAGCAGCCACACGTACAATGAGCAGTTCTTC.

V gene TRBV27 combines with J gene TRBJ2-3; D unresolved. The ends were cut back, 3 bases at V and 6 bases at J, with 10 bases in the middle. The CDR3 runs 13 residues. Looked up from germline, CDR1 is MNHEY and CDR2 is SMNVEV (reference sequence). The CDR3 DNA is TGTGCCAGCAGTTTTCCCCCCGGGGATACGCAGTATTTT. Its protein is CASSFPPGDTQYF.

The V and J genes are TRBV5-8 and TRBJ1-5; 10 bases are a match to TRBD1. The CDR3 is 16 residues long. Germline lookup yields CDR1 SGHTS and CDR2 YDEGEE. With 3 bases clipped from V and 1 base from J, the junction kept 4 bases outside the gene matches. The CDR3 protein is CASSWGGQGSNQPQHF. The CDR3, as DNA: TGTGCCAGCAGCTGGGGGGGACAGGGGAGCAATCAGCCCCAGCATTTT.

V usage is TRBV5-4 and J usage is TRBJ2-5, with TRBD1 matching 9 bases. Germline V gene lookup returns CDR1 SGHNT and CDR2 YYREEE (reference sequence). V gave up 4 bases and J gave up 5 bases; unmatched junction bases: 9. This CDR3 is built from 15 residues. This CDR3 reads CASSPGQGRGETQYF. CDR3 nucleotides: TGTGCCAGCAGCCCTGGACAGGGGAGAGGCGAGACCCAGTACTTC.

The chain couples TRBV7-9 to TRBJ2-1; D call uncertain. The germline gives CDR1 SEHNR, CDR2 FQNEAQ (reference sequence). The CDR3 is 12 amino acids. V was trimmed by 5 bases and J by 3 bases, leaving 5 bases between them. The CDR3 DNA reads TGTGCCAGCAGCGAGTTCTACAATGAGCAGTTCTTC. It specifies CASSEFYNEQFF.

In the case of this clone: Distinct nucleotide sequences in the sample also encode this CDR3. This chain joins TRBV9 and TRBJ1-1; a possible D gene is TRBD1 (5 bases). CDR3 length equals 15 residues. Germline V gene data show CDR1 as SGDLS and CDR2 as YYNGEE. V shed 0 bases and J shed 0 bases, with 9 bases lying between them. CDR3 residues: CASSVGGGMNTEAFF. CDR3 coding DNA: TGTGCCAGCAGCGTAGGTGGGGGGATGAACACTGAAGCTTTCTTT.

V and J are TRBV20-1 and TRBJ2-1; D not certain. Germline V gene data show CDR1 as DFQATT and CDR2 as SNEGSKA (reference sequence). The CDR3 runs 11 residues. Trimming stripped 6 bases from V and 4 bases from J, with 7 bases between. The CDR3 DNA is TGCAGTGCGGGCGATTACAATGAGCAGTTCTTC. As protein: CSAGDYNEQFF.

V and J are TRBV6-5 and TRBJ2-7, with 7 bases identical to TRBD2. Losses at the gene ends were 0 bases for V and 3 bases for J; bases not matched to a gene: 5. This CDR3 spans 15 amino acids. CDR1 and CDR2 from the germline V gene are MNHEY and SVGAGI. CDR3 sequence reads: CASSYSGGRVYEQYF. CDR3 bases: TGTGCCAGCAGTTACTCTGGCGGGAGAGTCTACGAGCAGTACTTC.

This chain connects TRBV10-3 to TRBJ2-1, with TRBD1 identical over 9 bases. This CDR3 spans 16 amino acids. V lost 2 bases to trimming and J lost 8 bases; unmatched junction nucleotides: 10. Germline loops: CDR1 ENHRY, CDR2 SYGVKD. The CDR3 sequence: CAISEGRGQGVDEQFF. For the CDR3, the DNA is TGTGCCATCAGTGAGGGCAGGGGACAGGGCGTCGATGAGCAGTTCTTC.

This chain uses TRBV13 with TRBJ2-1, with 10 bases aligning to TRBD2. Trimming cost V 6 bases and J 7 bases; bases outside gene matches: 18. The CDR3 is 18 residues long. Germline CDR1 PRHDT, CDR2 FYEKMQ (reference sequence). The CDR3 bases are TGTGCCAGCAGTCCAGCTTACTCTAGCGGGAGTTCGGTGAATGAGCAGTTCTTC. Translation gives CASSPAYSSGSSVNEQFF.

The rearrangement uses TRBV25-1 and TRBJ2-7, with D possibly TRBD1 on 5 matching bases. Germline V CDR1 and CDR2: MGHDK, SYGVNS. This CDR3 is 12 amino acids long. Trimming cost V 8 bases and J 7 bases, with 15 bases left between them. The CDR3 DNA follows: TGTGCCAGCTGCCAGACAGAAGGGGAGCAGTACTTC. It codes for CASCQTEGEQYF.